This paragraph covers one T cell receptor (beta chain) sequence. The source of the sample is a study of spatial heterogeneity in lung cancer. Time point denoted: sample taken at primary tumor resection. CDR1 is MNHEY and CDR2 is SVGAGI in the germline V gene. Losses at the gene ends were 8 bases for V and 0 bases for J; bases not matched to a gene: 5. This CDR3 has 14 residues. TCRdb reanalysed the 5' RACE reads using MiXCR and keeps one entry per CDR3 protein. Among roughly 80,000 distinct CDR3 sequences, around 7.3% were seen once, and the ten largest hold almost 7%. This TCR came from a male donor with early-stage non-small cell lung cancer. Sequencing used PBMCs, obtained at surgery. The chain recombines TRBV6-5 with TRBJ2-7; 9 bases are shared with TRBD2. This CDR3 reads CASSWTSDSYEQYF. CDR3 nucleotide sequence: TGTGCCAGCTCCTGGACTAGCGACTCCTACGAGCAGTACTTC.